Detailed here is one TCR beta chain. Germline V gene data show CDR1 as SQVTM and CDR2 as ANQGSEA. CDR3 size: 13 residues. V was pared by 3 bases and J by 5 bases, with 4 bases of the junction left unmatched. These data originate in a study of cytomegalovirus exposure and HLA in healthy donors. The PCR had 60 Vbeta and 13 Jbeta primers. Some clones are missing from TCRdb's copy, which holds only in-frame ones; the method was immunoSEQ multiplex PCR. Seen here are about 150,000 clones, more than 60% observed once, and the top ten hold over 3%. The clonotype originates from a woman aged 40 to 50 in good health and CMV-seronegative. The V gene is TRBV29-1, the J gene TRBJ1-1, with 9 bases lining up with TRBD1. Sample: PBMCs. CDR3: CSVDGTGRTEAFF. The CDR3 DNA sequence: TGCAGCGTTGATGGGACAGGGCGAACTGAAGCTTTCTTT. The full variable domain, its missing parts supplied by reference TRBV29-1 and TRBJ1-1, is SAVISQKPSRDICQRGTSLTIQCQVDSQVTMMFWYRQQPGQSLTLIATANQGSEATYESGFVIDKFPISRPNLTFSTLTVSNMSPEDSSIYLCSVDGTGRTEAFFGQGTRLTVV.